Following are 8 T cell receptor beta chains from one sample sequenced in a study of T cell responses to AZD1222 COVID-19 vaccine (dated by TCRdb to the early 2020s). Preparation of the library involved the immunoSEQ multiplex PCR assay. In its TCRdb copy, this immuneACCESS table keeps in-frame sequences only and misses some clones. Where compared with another copy, unresolved V genes explain less than half of these, and the others have no known cause. This sample holds about 150,000 clones; 70% to 90% were observed only once. Jointly, the top ten make up 5.1% of the sample. The sample's time point label, in plain terms: baseline before first vaccination. The sample was peripheral blood, taken on day 0 of AZD1222 vaccination. These receptors were collected from an adult in good health.

The chain couples TRBV7-2 to TRBJ2-7; D may be TRBD2 (5 bases). The CDR3 is 15 amino acids. V shed 1 base and J shed 3 bases, with 13 bases lying between them. CDR1 and CDR2 from the germline V gene are SGHTA and FQGNSA. This CDR3 is CASSLETGVVYEQYF. CDR3 bases: TGTGCCAGCAGCTTAGAGACCGGGGTGGTCTACGAGCAGTACTTC.

The chain recombines TRBV2 with TRBJ2-7; D remains ambiguous. V was clipped by 4 bases and J by 2 bases, with 6 bases between them. From germline, CDR1 is SNHLY and CDR2 FYNNEI. This CDR3 spans 12 amino acids. The CDR3 region has the DNA TGTGCCAGCAGTGCAGCCCCCTACGAGCAGTACTTC. This encodes CASSAAPYEQYF. Variable domain in full (rest from reference TRBV2 and TRBJ2-7): EPEVTQTPSHQVTQMGQEVILRCVPISNHLYFYWYRQILGQKVEFLVSFYNNEISEKSEIFDDQFSVERPDGSNFTLKIRSTKLEDSAMYFCASSAAPYEQYFGPGTRLTVT.

The chain combines TRBV9 with TRBJ2-1; 10 nucleotides match TRBD2. Trimming cost V 3 bases and J 4 bases; bases outside gene matches: 7. Germline-derived CDR1 and CDR2 are SGDLS and YYNGEE. There are 16 residues in the CDR3. CDR3 residues: CASSAQREGPYNEQFF. For the CDR3, the DNA is TGTGCCAGCAGCGCCCAGCGGGAGGGCCCGTACAATGAGCAGTTCTTC.

V gene TRBV2 combines with J gene TRBJ2-7, with 9 positions matching TRBD2. With 2 bases clipped from V and 0 bases from J, the junction kept 2 bases outside the gene matches. Looked up from germline, CDR1 is SNHLY and CDR2 is FYNNEI. This CDR3 is 15 amino acids long. CDR3 amino acids: CASSEPTSGSYEQYF. CDR3 sequence (DNA): TGTGCCAGCAGTGAACCGACTAGCGGCTCCTACGAGCAGTACTTC.

There are a few counts of this clone. V gene TRBV11-3 combines with J gene TRBJ2-7, with unresolved D. Trimming took off 6 bases at V and 1 base at J, with 10 bases between the two ends. Per germline, CDR1 SGHNT and CDR2 YENEEA. The CDR3 spans 13 residues. The CDR3 region has the DNA TGTGCCAGCAGTCGTCTCCAGTCCTACGAGCAGTACTTC. Protein sequence: CASSRLQSYEQYF.

The V and J genes are TRBV10-3 and TRBJ2-7; 8 positions match TRBD1. The CDR3 has 18 amino acids. Germline V gene lookup returns CDR1 ENHRY and CDR2 SYGVKD. V trimming: 0 bases; J trimming: 5 bases; junction bases outside the gene matches: 15. This chain's CDR3 is CAISESIGTGGRGHEQYF. As DNA, the CDR3 is TGTGCCATCAGTGAGTCAATAGGGACAGGCGGTCGTGGTCACGAGCAGTACTTC.

This clone has a single count. The V and J genes are TRBV3-1 (or the pseudogene TRBV3-2) and TRBJ2-1; unclear D gene. Trimming cost V 1 base and J 10 bases, with 8 bases left between them. The CDR3 runs 12 residues. Germline CDR1 LGHDT, CDR2 YNNKEL (reference sequence). CDR3 nucleotides: TGTGCCAGCAGCCAAGTTGTCTCGGAGCAGTTCTTC. It specifies CASSQVVSEQFF.

CDR3 sequence: CASSDGGLGNQPQHF. The CDR3 coding sequence is TGTGCCAGCAGTGATGGGGGTCTCGGCAATCAGCCCCAGCATTTT. The V gene is TRBV2, the J gene TRBJ1-5; perhaps TRBD1 as D (5 bases). The length of the CDR3 is 15 residues. The germline CDR1 and CDR2 sequences are SNHLY and FYNNEI. V lost 3 bases, J lost 2 bases, and 11 bases lay in between.